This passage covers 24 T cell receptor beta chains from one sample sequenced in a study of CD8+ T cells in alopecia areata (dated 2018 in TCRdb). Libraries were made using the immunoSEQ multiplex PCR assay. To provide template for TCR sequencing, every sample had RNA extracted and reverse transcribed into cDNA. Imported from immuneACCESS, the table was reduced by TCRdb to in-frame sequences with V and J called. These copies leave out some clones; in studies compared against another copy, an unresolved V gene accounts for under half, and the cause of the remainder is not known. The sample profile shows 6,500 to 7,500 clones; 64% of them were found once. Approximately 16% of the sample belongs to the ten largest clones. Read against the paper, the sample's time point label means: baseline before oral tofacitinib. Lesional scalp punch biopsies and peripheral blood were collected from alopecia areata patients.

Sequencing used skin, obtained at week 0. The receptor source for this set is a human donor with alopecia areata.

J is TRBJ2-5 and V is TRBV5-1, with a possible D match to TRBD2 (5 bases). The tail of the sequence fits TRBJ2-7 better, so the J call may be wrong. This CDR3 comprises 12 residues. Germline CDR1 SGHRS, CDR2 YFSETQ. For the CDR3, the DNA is TGCGCCAGCAGATCGGGGTCCGGCGAGCAGTACTTC. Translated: CASRSGSGEQYF.

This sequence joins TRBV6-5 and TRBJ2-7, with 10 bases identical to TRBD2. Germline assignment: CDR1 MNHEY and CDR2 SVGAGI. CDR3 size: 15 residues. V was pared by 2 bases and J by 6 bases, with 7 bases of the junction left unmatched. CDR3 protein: CASSYGASGRGEQYF. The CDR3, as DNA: TGTGCCAGCAGTTACGGAGCTAGCGGGAGAGGCGAGCAGTACTTC.

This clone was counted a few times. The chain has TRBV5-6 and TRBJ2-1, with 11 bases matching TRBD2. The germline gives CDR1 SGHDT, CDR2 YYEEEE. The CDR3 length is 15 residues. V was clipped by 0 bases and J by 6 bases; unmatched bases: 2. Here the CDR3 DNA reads TGTGCCAGCAGCTTGGGCCTAGCGGGGGGCAATGAGCAGTTCTTC. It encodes CASSLGLAGGNEQFF.

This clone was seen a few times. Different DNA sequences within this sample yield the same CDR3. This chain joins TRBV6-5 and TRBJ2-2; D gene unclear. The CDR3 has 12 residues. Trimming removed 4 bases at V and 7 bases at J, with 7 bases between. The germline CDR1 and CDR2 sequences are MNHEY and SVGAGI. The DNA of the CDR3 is TGTGCCAGCAGTTTAGTAGACGGGGAGCTGTTTTTT. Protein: CASSLVDGELFF.

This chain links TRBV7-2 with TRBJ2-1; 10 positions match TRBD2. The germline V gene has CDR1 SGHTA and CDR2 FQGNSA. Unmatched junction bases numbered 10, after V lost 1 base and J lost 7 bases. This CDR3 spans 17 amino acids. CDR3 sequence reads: CASSLVSSGGVKNEQFF. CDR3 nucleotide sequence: TGTGCCAGCAGCTTAGTATCGAGCGGGGGGGTAAAGAATGAGCAGTTCTTC.

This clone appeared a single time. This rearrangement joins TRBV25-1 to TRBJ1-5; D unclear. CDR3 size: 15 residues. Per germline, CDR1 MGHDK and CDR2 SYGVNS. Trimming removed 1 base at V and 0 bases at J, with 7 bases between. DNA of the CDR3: TGTGCCAGCAGTGAATCCACCTATAGCAATCAGCCCCAGCATTTT. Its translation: CASSESTYSNQPQHF.

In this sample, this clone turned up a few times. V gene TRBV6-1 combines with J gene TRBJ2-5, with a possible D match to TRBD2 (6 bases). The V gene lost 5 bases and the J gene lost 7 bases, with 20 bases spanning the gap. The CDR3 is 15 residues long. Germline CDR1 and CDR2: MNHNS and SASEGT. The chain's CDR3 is CASSSLTGRRGTQYF. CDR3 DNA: TGTGCCAGCAGTTCTCTCACGGGCCGGCGGGGGACCCAGTACTTC.

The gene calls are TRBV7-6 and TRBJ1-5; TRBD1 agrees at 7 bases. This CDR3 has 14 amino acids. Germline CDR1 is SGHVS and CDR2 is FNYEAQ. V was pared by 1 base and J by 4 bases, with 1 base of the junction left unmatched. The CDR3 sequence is CASSLGDSNQPQHF. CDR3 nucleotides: TGTGCCAGCAGCTTAGGGGACAGTAATCAGCCCCAGCATTTT.

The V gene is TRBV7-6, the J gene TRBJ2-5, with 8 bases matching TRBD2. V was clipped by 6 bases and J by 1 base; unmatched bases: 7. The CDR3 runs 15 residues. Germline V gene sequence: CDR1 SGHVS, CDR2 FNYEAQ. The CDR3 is CASSRSGTSQETQYF. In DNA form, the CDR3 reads TGTGCCAGCAGTCGTAGTGGGACTAGCCAAGAGACCCAGTACTTC.

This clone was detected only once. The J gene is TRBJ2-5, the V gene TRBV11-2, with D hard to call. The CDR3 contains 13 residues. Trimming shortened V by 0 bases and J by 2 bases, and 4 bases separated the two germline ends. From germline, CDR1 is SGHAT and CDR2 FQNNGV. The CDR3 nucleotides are TGTGCCAGCAGCTTAGAAGGGCAAGAGACCCAGTACTTC. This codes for CASSLEGQETQYF. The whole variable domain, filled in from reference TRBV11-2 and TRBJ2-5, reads EAGVAQSPRYKIIEKRQSVAFWCNPISGHATLYWYQQILGQGPKLLIQFQNNGVVDDSQLPKDRFSAERLKGVDSTLKIQPAKLEDSAVYLCASSLEGQETQYFGPGTRLLVL.

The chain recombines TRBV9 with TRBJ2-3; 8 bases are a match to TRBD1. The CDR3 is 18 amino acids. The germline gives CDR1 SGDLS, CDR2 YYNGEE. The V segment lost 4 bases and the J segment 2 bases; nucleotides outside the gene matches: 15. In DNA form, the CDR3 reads TGTGCCAGCAGCCCGGCCCCCGGGACAGGACTATTCACAGATACGCAGTATTTT. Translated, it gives CASSPAPGTGLFTDTQYF.

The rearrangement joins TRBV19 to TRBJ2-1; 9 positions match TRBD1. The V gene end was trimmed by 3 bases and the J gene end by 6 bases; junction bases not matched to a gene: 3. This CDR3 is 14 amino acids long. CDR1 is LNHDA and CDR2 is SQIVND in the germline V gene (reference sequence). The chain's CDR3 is CASSIRTGVNEQFF. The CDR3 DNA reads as TGTGCCAGTAGTATCCGGACAGGGGTCAATGAGCAGTTCTTC.

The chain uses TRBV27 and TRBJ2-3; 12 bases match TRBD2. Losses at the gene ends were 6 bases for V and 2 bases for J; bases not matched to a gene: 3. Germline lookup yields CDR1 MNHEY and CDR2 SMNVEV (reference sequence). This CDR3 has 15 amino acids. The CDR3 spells CASSLAGGVTDTQYF. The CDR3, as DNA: TGTGCCAGCAGCCTAGCGGGGGGGGTCACAGATACGCAGTATTTT.

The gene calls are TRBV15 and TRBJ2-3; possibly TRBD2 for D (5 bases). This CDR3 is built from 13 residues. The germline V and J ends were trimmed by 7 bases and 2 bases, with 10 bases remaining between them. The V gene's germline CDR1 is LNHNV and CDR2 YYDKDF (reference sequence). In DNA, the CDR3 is TGTGCCACCAACCGGGGATACACAGATACGCAGTATTTT. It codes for CATNRGYTDTQYF.

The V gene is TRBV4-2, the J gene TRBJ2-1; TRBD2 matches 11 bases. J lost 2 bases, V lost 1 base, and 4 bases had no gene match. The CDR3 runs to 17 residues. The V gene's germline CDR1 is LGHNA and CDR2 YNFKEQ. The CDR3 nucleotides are TGTGCCAGCAGCCAAGGGGGACTAGCGGTGACCTACAATGAGCAGTTCTTC. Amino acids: CASSQGGLAVTYNEQFF.

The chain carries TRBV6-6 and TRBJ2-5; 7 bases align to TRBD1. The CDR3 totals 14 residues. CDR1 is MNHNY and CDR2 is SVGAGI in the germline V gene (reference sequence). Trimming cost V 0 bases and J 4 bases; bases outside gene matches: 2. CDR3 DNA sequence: TGTGCCAGCAGTTACTCGACAGGGATAGAGACCCAGTACTTC. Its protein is CASSYSTGIETQYF.

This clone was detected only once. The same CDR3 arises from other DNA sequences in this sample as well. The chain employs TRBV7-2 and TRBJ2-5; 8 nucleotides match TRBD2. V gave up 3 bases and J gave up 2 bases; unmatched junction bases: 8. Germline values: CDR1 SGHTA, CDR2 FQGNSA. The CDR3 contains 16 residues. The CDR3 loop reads CASSFPGGGGQETQYF. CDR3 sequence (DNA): TGTGCCAGCAGCTTCCCCGGGGGCGGGGGGCAAGAGACCCAGTACTTC.

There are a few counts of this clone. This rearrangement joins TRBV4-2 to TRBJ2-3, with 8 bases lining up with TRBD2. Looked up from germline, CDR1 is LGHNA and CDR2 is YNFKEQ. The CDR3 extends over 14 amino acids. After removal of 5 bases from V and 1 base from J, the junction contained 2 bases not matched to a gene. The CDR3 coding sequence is TGTGCCAGCAGCGGGCGGGGGGGCACAGATACGCAGTATTTT. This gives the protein CASSGRGGTDTQYF.

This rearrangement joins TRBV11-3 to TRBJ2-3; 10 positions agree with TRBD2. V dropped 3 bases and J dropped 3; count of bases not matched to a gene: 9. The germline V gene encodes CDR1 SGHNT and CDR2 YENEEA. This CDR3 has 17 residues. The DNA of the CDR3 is TGTGCCAGCAGCTTTTTACCAGCGGGGGGGCGGACAGATACGCAGTATTTT. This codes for CASSFLPAGGRTDTQYF.

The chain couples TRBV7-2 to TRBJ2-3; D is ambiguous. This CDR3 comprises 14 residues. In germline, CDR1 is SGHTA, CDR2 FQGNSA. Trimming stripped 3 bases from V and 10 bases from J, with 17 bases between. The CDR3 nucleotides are TGTGCCAGCAGCTTCGACAACCGGAAGCCATCGCAGTATTTT. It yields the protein CASSFDNRKPSQYF.

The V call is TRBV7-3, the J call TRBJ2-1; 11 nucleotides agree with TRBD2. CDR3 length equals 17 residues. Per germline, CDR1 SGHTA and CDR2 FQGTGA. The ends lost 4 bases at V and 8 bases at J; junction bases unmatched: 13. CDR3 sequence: CASSCIFPLAGVDEQFF. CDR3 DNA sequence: TGTGCCAGCAGCTGCATATTTCCACTAGCGGGAGTTGATGAGCAGTTCTTC.

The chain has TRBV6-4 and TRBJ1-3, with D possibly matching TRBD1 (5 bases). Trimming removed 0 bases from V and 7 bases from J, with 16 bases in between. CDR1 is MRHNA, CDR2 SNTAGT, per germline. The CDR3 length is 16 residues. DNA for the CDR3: TGTGCCAGCAGTGACTCGCGGCGGGGCAGTTGGAACACCATATATTTT. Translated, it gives CASSDSRRGSWNTIYF.

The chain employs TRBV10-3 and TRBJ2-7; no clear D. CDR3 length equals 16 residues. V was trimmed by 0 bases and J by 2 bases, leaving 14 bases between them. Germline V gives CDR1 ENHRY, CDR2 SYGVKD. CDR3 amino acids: CAISESMSWTPYEQYF. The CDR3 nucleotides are TGTGCCATCAGTGAGTCAATGAGTTGGACCCCCTACGAGCAGTACTTC.

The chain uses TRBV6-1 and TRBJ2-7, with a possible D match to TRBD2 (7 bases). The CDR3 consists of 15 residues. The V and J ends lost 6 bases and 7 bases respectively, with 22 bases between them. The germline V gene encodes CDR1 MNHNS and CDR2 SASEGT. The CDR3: CASSPWEGEMREQYF. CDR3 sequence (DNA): TGTGCCAGCAGCCCTTGGGAGGGGGAAATGAGGGAGCAGTACTTC.